This TCR beta chain is drawn from a study of T cells after posttransplantation cyclophosphamide. Whole-study findings and limits: Recipient CMV seropositivity and CMV reactivation strongly tracked TRB clonality. Later blood repertoires were often dominated by clones from the donor CD8+ memory compartment. Tissue-infiltrating T cells from skin or gut overlapped little with blood T cells.

Clones were sequenced by immunoSEQ multiplex PCR, and TCRdb holds only the in-frame ones, with some missing. The sample lists 8,000 to 10,000 clones, 89% occurring once. As concerns this clone: Antigen unknown.

Sampled 1 year posttransplant, controls received myeloablative marrow transplants, methotrexate and a calcineurin inhibitor. V lost 0 bases and J 5 bases, leaving 8 bases between the germline ends. Germline V gene sequence: CDR1 SGHRS, CDR2 YFSETQ. This CDR3 comprises 13 residues. This chain joins TRBV5-1 and TRBJ2-5; a weak D match, TRBD1 (6 bases). This sequence was found in a male patient in his 50s who received an allogeneic stem cell transplant from an unrelated donor, was CMV-positive, and had chronic GVHD only. Some T cells may have originated in the graft donor. The source material was PBMCs, sampled almost 450 days after allogeneic stem cell transplant with calcineurin inhibitor and methotrexate. CDR3 nucleotides: TGCGCCAGCAGCTTGGGACAGGTGGAGACCCAGTACTTC. Protein product: CASSLGQVETQYF.